This TCR beta chain was recorded in a study of radiation and T cells in renal cell carcinoma. The data were produced by immunoSEQ multiplex PCR, yet TCRdb's version contains in-frame clones alone and is incomplete. The sample carries 20,000 to 30,000 clones, more than 65% recorded once. Time point denoted: blood 2 weeks post-SBRT. Described treatment: 15 Gy SBRT to primary tumor, nephrectomy 4 weeks later. This CDR3 has 16 residues. V trimming: 2 bases; J trimming: 1 base; junction bases outside the gene matches: 7. Germline CDR1 and CDR2: SGDLS and YYNGEE. This sequence originates from a man aged 60-69 years with renal cell carcinoma. The sequencing used blood, collected from a patient whose treatment included radiotherapy and nephrectomy. This chain links TRBV9 with TRBJ2-7; 9 bases match TRBD2. The CDR3 nucleotides are TGTGCCAGCAGCGTTCGAGCGGGAGGAAGTTCCTACGAGCAGTACTTC. Amino acid sequence: CASSVRAGGSSYEQYF.